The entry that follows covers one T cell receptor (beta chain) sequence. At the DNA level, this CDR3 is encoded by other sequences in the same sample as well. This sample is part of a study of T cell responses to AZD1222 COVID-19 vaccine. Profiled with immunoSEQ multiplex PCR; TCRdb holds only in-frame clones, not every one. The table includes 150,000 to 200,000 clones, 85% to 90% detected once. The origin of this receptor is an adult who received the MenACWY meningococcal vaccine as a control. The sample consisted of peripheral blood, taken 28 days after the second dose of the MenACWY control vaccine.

CDR3 coding DNA: TGTGCCAGCAGTTTAGAAGAGACCCAGTACTTC. Encoded protein: CASSLEETQYF. The chain uses TRBV28 and TRBJ2-5; D uncertain. There are 11 residues in the CDR3. Trimming took 2 bases from V and 3 from J, leaving 1 base between them. Germline-derived CDR1 and CDR2 are MDHEN and SYDVKM.